The rows below give T cell receptor beta chains drawn from one sample of a study of T cell repertoires in cytomegalovirus infection. TCRdb used MiXCR to reprocess the reads, holding one entry per CDR3 protein. The repertoire consists of almost 550,000 distinct CDR3 sequences, with approximately 17% occurring once and the leading ten covering around 25%. The sample comprised CD8+ T cells from PBMCs. These receptors all stem from a human donor in good health (CMV status not recorded). Some clones in this sample may be carry-over from other donors' samples. Both conserved end residues are part of each CDR3. A D gene is named only where the DNA matches it firmly. Rows may omit the clone size; those that give it use once, few, many or a size class.

D,V,J,length,size,DNA,CDR3
-,TRBV4-1,TRBJ2-5,15,few,TGCGCCAGCAGCCAAGGAGACACCGCCGTTGAGACCCAGTACTTC,CASSQGDTAVETQYF
TRBD2,TRBV20-1,TRBJ2-2,18,-,TGCAGTGATCTCAAATGGGGAAAACTAGCGGGGAACACCGGGGAGCTGTTTTTT,CSDLKWGKLAGNTGELFF
TRBD1,TRBV6-1,TRBJ1-2,15,-,TGTGCCAGCAGAGTACTCAGGGGGCGCGAGAATGGCTACACCTTC,CASRVLRGRENGYTF
-,TRBV14,TRBJ2-1,16,-,TGTGCCAGCAGCCAATGGGGCGACACGGGGGGCTATGAGCAGTTCTTC,CASSQWGDTGGYEQFF
TRBD1,TRBV15,TRBJ2-5,14,few,TGTGCCACCAGCGGAGGACAGGGCGTCCAGACCCAGTACTTC,CATSGGQGVQTQYF
-,TRBV7-2,TRBJ2-7,14,many,TGTGCCAGCAGCTTATCCAGAATAGTTGGCGAGCAGTACTTC,CASSLSRIVGEQYF
-,TRBV3-1,TRBJ2-1,11,few,TGTGCCAGCTGGGCAGCAAATGAGCAGTTCTTC,CASWAANEQFF
-,TRBV19,TRBJ1-5,15,-,TGTGCCAGTAGACTTTCTGGGGTCGTTGGTCAGCCCCAGCATTTT,CASRLSGVVGQPQHF
-,TRBV6-5,TRBJ1-1,13,few,TGTGCCAGCAGTTATGGGGTCCCACGTGAAGCTTTCTTT,CASSYGVPREAFF
-,TRBV7-9,TRBJ2-1,16,many,TGTGCCAGCAGACCGACTACCGTGAACTCCTACAATGAGCAGTTCTTC,CASRPTTVNSYNEQFF
-,TRBV4-1,TRBJ1-1,14,-,TGCGCCAGCAGCCGACTCTTACCGGGCCCTGAAGCTTTCTTT,CASSRLLPGPEAFF
-,TRBV20-1,TRBJ1-5,15,-,TGCAGTGCTAGAGTATCAGCTTATAGCAATCAGCCCCAGCATTTT,CSARVSAYSNQPQHF
-,TRBV4-1,TRBJ2-2,16,few,TGCGCCAGCAGCCAAGATGCGGGGGCGCGGACCGGGGAGCTGTTTTTT,CASSQDAGARTGELFF
-,TRBV12-3/TRBV12-4,TRBJ2-5,13,many,TGTGCCAGCAGTCCTGGGGGGATGGAGACCCAGTACTTC,CASSPGGMETQYF
TRBD2,TRBV15,TRBJ2-1,15,-,TGTGCCACCAGCACCCTAGCGGGGGTCTACAATGAGCAGTTCTTC,CATSTLAGVYNEQFF
TRBD1,TRBV27,TRBJ2-5,16,-,TGTGCCAGCAGTCCGGGACAGGGGGTTGATGTCGGGACCCAGTACTTC,CASSPGQGVDVGTQYF
TRBD1,TRBV2,TRBJ2-6,17,-,TGTGCCAGCTCTGTCTGGACAGGCTTATCTGGGGCCAACGTCCTGACTTTC,CASSVWTGLSGANVLTF